The clone carrying this TCR beta chain has ten or more counts. The CDR3 runs to 16 residues. CDR1 is MDHEN and CDR2 is SYDVKM in the germline V gene. The V end lost 5 bases, the J end lost 1 base, and 18 bases lay between the germline ends. This sample is drawn from a study of T cells in Graves' hyperthyroidism and ophthalmopathy. Amplified TCR beta CDR3 regions came from RNA transcripts. HTBI primers were the set used in a first-round RT-PCR of the TCR CDR3. TCRdb ran MiXCR on the multiplex PCR reads and lists one entry per CDR3 protein. The repertoire has about 600,000 distinct CDR3 sequences, more than 15% of them found once; the top ten carry approximately 3.5%. Around 9.8 ml fresh peripheral blood yielded the PBMCs.

The clonotype comes from a woman in her thirties or forties with Graves' ophthalmopathy. The rearrangement links TRBV28 to TRBJ2-7; D is perhaps TRBD2 (5 bases). Sequenced input: blood. The CDR3 sequence: CASSPSEAGASYEQYF. The CDR3 coding sequence is TGTGCCAGCAGTCCGTCTGAGGCGGGTGCGTCCTACGAGCAGTACTTC.